This T cell receptor (beta chain) comes out of a study of control samples from healthy donors and cancer patients. TCRdb's table, derived via immunoSEQ multiplex PCR, lists solely in-frame clones and lacks some. The sample gives about 180,000 clones, around 91% of which show up once; 1.2% to 1.5% is in the top ten. The origin of this receptor is a woman in her forties or fifties in good health. Sequencing used blood.

The CDR3 DNA sequence: TGTGCCAGCAGTAATAATGAAAAACTGTTTTTT. Its protein product is CASSNNEKLFF. This rearrangement joins TRBV27 to TRBJ1-4; no clear D. The CDR3 covers 11 residues. Per the germline V gene, CDR1 is MNHEY and CDR2 is SMNVEV (reference sequence). V was clipped by 5 bases and J by 4 bases, with 2 bases between them. Full variable domain (missing parts from reference TRBV27 and TRBJ1-4): EAQVTQNPRYLITVTGKKLTVTCSQNMNHEYMSWYRQDPGLGLRQIYYSMNVEVTDKGDVPEGYKVSRKEKRNFPLILESPSPNQTSLYFCASSNNEKLFFGSGTQLSVL.